These 21 T cell receptor beta chains were sequenced from one sample in a study of response to subunit inactivated influenza vaccine. TCRdb reprocessed the RT-PCR reads via MiXCR and lists one record per CDR3 protein. This table holds about 300,000 distinct CDR3 sequences, around a fifth found once. The input for sequencing was PBMCs from blood, taken about 20 months after vaccination. The receptors stem from a man aged 50-75 years who received an inactivated influenza vaccine.

The rearrangement links TRBV10-3 to TRBJ1-3; D not resolved. Germline V gene lookup returns CDR1 ENHRY and CDR2 SYGVKD. This CDR3 is 12 amino acids long. V was pared by 8 bases and J by 2 bases, with 7 bases between. CDR3 loop: CAIWEPGNTIYF. The CDR3 DNA reads as TGTGCCATCTGGGAACCTGGAAACACCATATATTTT.

The chain links TRBV15 to TRBJ2-3; D unresolved. The CDR3 length is 14 residues. Germline CDR1 LNHNV, CDR2 YYDKDF (reference sequence). Between the trimmed V and J ends, which lost 0 bases and 0 bases, there was a span of 4 bases. Here the CDR3 reads CATSRDFSTDTQYF. As DNA, the CDR3 is TGTGCCACCAGCAGAGACTTTAGCACAGATACGCAGTATTTT.

The chain employs TRBV5-1 and TRBJ1-4; 7 bases are a match to TRBD1. J lost 8 bases, V lost 0 bases, and 4 bases had no gene match. CDR3 length: 14 residues. Germline values: CDR1 SGHRS, CDR2 YFSETQ. The CDR3 spells CASSLAGGKEKLFF. CDR3 nucleotides: TGCGCCAGCAGCTTGGCAGGGGGTAAAGAAAAACTGTTTTTT.

A single count supports this clonotype. The chain carries TRBV6-2 or TRBV6-3 and TRBJ2-7; 12 bases fit TRBD2. CDR1 and CDR2 from the germline V gene are MNHEY and SVGEGT. V trimming: 5 bases; J trimming: 6 bases; junction bases outside the gene matches: 5. There are 14 residues in the CDR3. CDR3 in amino acids: CASSRTSGMGEQYF. In nucleotides, the CDR3 is TGTGCCAGCAGTCGGACTAGCGGGATGGGCGAGCAGTACTTC.

This rearrangement joins TRBV4-3 to TRBJ2-5; D might be TRBD1 (6 bases). The V and J ends lost 5 bases and 2 bases respectively, with 15 bases between them. Germline CDR1 reads LGHNA; CDR2 reads YSLEER. The CDR3 contains 15 residues. CDR3 nucleotide sequence: TGCGCCAGCAGCAGGATCGAGGGGGTACAAGAGACCCAGTACTTC. Its translation is CASSRIEGVQETQYF.

The chain joins TRBV6-5 to TRBJ2-3; D remains ambiguous. Trimming took off 0 bases at V and 0 bases at J, with 4 bases between the two ends. This CDR3 has 14 residues. In germline, CDR1 is MNHEY, CDR2 SVGAGI. CDR3 region: CASSYSLSTDTQYF. The CDR3 DNA sequence: TGTGCCAGCAGTTACTCATTAAGCACAGATACGCAGTATTTT.

V gene TRBV7-9 combines with J gene TRBJ1-1, with no clear D. Germline values: CDR1 SEHNR, CDR2 FQNEAQ (reference sequence). The V gene lost 5 bases and the J gene lost 4 bases, with 17 bases spanning the gap. The CDR3 spans 15 residues. CDR3 coding DNA: TGTGCCAGCAGCCAGGTCTCGGGGTCGGGCACTGAAGCTTTCTTT. As protein: CASSQVSGSGTEAFF.

The rearrangement joins TRBV18 to TRBJ2-3; 11 positions agree with TRBD2. Germline CDR1 and CDR2: KGHSH and LQKENI. With 3 bases clipped from V and 2 bases from J, the junction kept 1 base outside the gene matches. The CDR3 length is 15 residues. This CDR3 is CASSPGLAVTDTQYF. The CDR3 coding sequence is TGTGCCAGCTCACCGGGACTAGCGGTCACAGATACGCAGTATTTT. Together with reference TRBV18 and TRBJ2-3, the CDR3 gives the full variable domain: NAGVMQNPRHLVRRRGQEARLRCSPMKGHSHVYWYRQLPEEGLKFMVYLQKENIIDESGMPKERFSAEFPKEGPSILRIQQVVRGDSAAYFCASSPGLAVTDTQYFGPGTRLTVL.

This clonotype was seen a handful of times. This sequence joins TRBV20-1 and TRBJ1-1; the D is unclear. The V and J ends lost 2 bases and 4 bases respectively, with 8 bases between them. Per germline, CDR1 DFQATT and CDR2 SNEGSKA (reference sequence). This CDR3 has 12 residues. The CDR3 sequence is CSARNPTTEAFF. The CDR3 region has the DNA TGCAGTGCTAGAAACCCCACCACTGAAGCTTTCTTT.

The chain carries TRBV15 and TRBJ1-3; the D gene is possibly TRBD1 (5 bases). The CDR3 runs to 14 residues. The V gene's germline CDR1 is LNHNV and CDR2 YYDKDF (reference sequence). The V gene lost 7 bases and the J gene lost 3 bases, with 13 bases spanning the gap. DNA of the CDR3: TGTGCCACCACTACGGGGAGGGGTGGAAACACCATATATTTT. It yields the protein CATTTGRGGNTIYF. The variable domain in full, completed from reference TRBV15 and TRBJ1-3, reads DAMVIQNPRYQVTQFGKPVTLSCSQTLNHNVMYWYQQKSSQAPKLLFHYYDKDFNNEADTPDNFQSRRPNTSFCFLDIRSPGLGDTAMYLCATTTGRGGNTIYFGEGSWLTVV.

This clonotype was observed at least ten times. J is TRBJ1-6 and V is TRBV12-3 or TRBV12-4; D is perhaps TRBD1 (5 bases). The length of the CDR3 is 12 residues. Trimming shortened V by 3 bases and J by 14 bases, and 11 bases separated the two germline ends. This CDR3 is CASSFRGLALHF. The CDR3 nucleotides read TGTGCCAGCAGTTTTAGGGGTTTGGCCCTCCACTTT.

This CDR3 reads CASRIPGHLYGYTF. In DNA form, the CDR3 reads TGTGCCAGCAGGATCCCGGGACACCTCTATGGCTACACCTTC. The chain carries TRBV6-1 and TRBJ1-2, with a tentative D call TRBD1 (6 bases). Germline CDR1 reads MNHNS; CDR2 reads SASEGT. CDR3 length equals 14 residues. The germline V and J ends were trimmed by 6 bases and 4 bases, with 15 bases remaining between them.

This clonotype was observed a handful of times. The chain recombines TRBV29-1 with TRBJ1-4, with 7 bases aligning to TRBD1. This CDR3 comprises 14 residues. The germline gives CDR1 SQVTM, CDR2 ANQGSEA. J was trimmed by 7 bases and V by 5 bases; bases with no gene match: 10. CDR3 sequence: CSVHRGGLGEKLFF. The CDR3 region has the DNA TGCAGCGTTCACAGGGGCGGACTGGGTGAAAAACTGTTTTTT. Full variable domain (rest looked up from reference TRBV29-1 and TRBJ1-4): SAVISQKPSRDICQRGTSLTIQCQVDSQVTMMFWYRQQPGQSLTLIATANQGSEATYESGFVIDKFPISRPNLTFSTLTVSNMSPEDSSIYLCSVHRGGLGEKLFFGSGTQLSVL.

This clonotype has a handful of counts. V gene TRBV5-4 combines with J gene TRBJ2-3; D gene uncertain. CDR3 length: 13 amino acids. Trimming took off 0 bases at V and 4 bases at J, with 6 bases between the two ends. From germline, CDR1 is SGHNT and CDR2 YYREEE (reference sequence). The CDR3 DNA follows: TGTGCCAGCAGCTTGGAGAGCGCAGATACGCAGTATTTT. Translation: CASSLESADTQYF. Full variable domain (rest looked up from reference TRBV5-4 and TRBJ2-3): ETGVTQSPTHLIKTRGQQVTLRCSSQSGHNTVSWYQQALGQGPQFIFQYYREEENGRGNFPPRFSGLQFPNYSSELNVNALELDDSALYLCASSLESADTQYFGPGTRLTVL.

This clonotype was detected only a few times. CDR3 in amino acids: CAILMAGEEKLFF. The CDR3 DNA follows: TGTGCCATCCTAATGGCAGGGGAGGAAAAACTGTTTTTT. This sequence joins TRBV28 and TRBJ1-4; tentatively, D is TRBD1 (6 bases). V was clipped by 10 bases and J by 8 bases, with 17 bases between them. The CDR3 contains 13 residues. The V gene's germline CDR1 is MDHEN and CDR2 SYDVKM.

The V and J genes are TRBV5-1 and TRBJ1-4; D call uncertain. This CDR3 region has 16 residues. The ends were cut back, 4 bases at V and 3 bases at J, with 16 bases in the middle. The germline V gene has CDR1 SGHRS and CDR2 YFSETQ. The DNA of the CDR3 is TGCGCCAGCAGCATTAGATTGGTGGGCCCTAATGAAAAACTGTTTTTT. Protein product: CASSIRLVGPNEKLFF.

This clonotype was picked up many times. This chain connects TRBV6-2 or TRBV6-3 to TRBJ1-1; weak D call: TRBD1 (6 bases). CDR1 and CDR2 from the germline V gene are MNHEY and SVGEGT. The CDR3 is made up of 12 amino acids. The V and J ends lost 6 bases and 10 bases respectively, with 15 bases between them. The CDR3 reads CASRTGGRGAFF. The DNA of the CDR3 is TGTGCCAGCAGAACGGGGGGGCGCGGAGCTTTCTTT.

In this sample, this clonotype turned up many times. The chain carries TRBV5-6 and TRBJ1-4, with D tentatively TRBD1 (5 bases). Trimming took 1 base from V and 8 from J, leaving 12 bases between them. Germline V CDR1 and CDR2: SGHDT, YYEEEE. The length of the CDR3 is 14 residues. The CDR3 nucleotides are TGTGCCAGCAGCTTGTGGGGAAGGGACGAAAAACTGTTTTTT. It translates to CASSLWGRDEKLFF.

This chain uses TRBV29-1 with TRBJ1-1; TRBD1 aligns across 8 bases. V was pared by 5 bases and J by 4 bases, with 6 bases of the junction left unmatched. The CDR3 length is 13 residues. CDR1 is SQVTM, CDR2 ANQGSEA, per germline. The CDR3 nucleotides read TGCAGCGTTAAGGGACAGGCGCTCACTGAAGCTTTCTTT. Amino acid sequence: CSVKGQALTEAFF.

The chain employs TRBV28 and TRBJ2-5; maybe TRBD2 (7 bases). Trimming took 11 bases from V and 0 from J, leaving 13 bases between them. The CDR3 totals 13 residues. Germline V gene data show CDR1 as MDHEN and CDR2 as SYDVKM. This CDR3 is CASEGGHQETQYF. Here the CDR3 DNA reads TGTGCCTCCGAGGGGGGGCACCAAGAGACCCAGTACTTC.

The genes are TRBV20-1 and TRBJ2-7; 15 bases align to TRBD2. Germline CDR1 and CDR2: DFQATT and SNEGSKA (reference sequence). The CDR3 is 19 amino acids. The junction had 13 bases not matched to a gene; V was cut back by 3 bases and J by 1 base. CDR3 in DNA: TGCAGTGCTAGGCCAATTCCCGGGACTAGCGGGAGGTCTTCCTACGAGCAGTACTTC. Its translation is CSARPIPGTSGRSSYEQYF.